These 17 T cell receptor beta chains came from one sample sequenced in a study of a mutant IDH1 vaccine in newly diagnosed glioma. No antigens are known for them. The time point is: week 11, during vaccination. The study gave 300 ug of mutant IDH1 20-mer peptide per vaccine dose, with topical imiquimod. Profiled with immunoSEQ multiplex PCR; TCRdb holds only in-frame clones, not every one. The sample consists of some 120,000 clones, about 80% of them appearing once. Sample: PBMCs, taken from a glioma patient whose treatment included an IDH1 peptide vaccine. The receptor set was obtained from a man aged 35 to 55 with glioma.

The chain uses TRBV5-4 and TRBJ2-5; D uncertain. The end of the DNA aligns better with TRBJ2-7, so the J call may be wrong. The CDR3 extends over 14 amino acids. Germline V gene lookup returns CDR1 SGHNT and CDR2 YYREEE (reference sequence). The CDR3 nucleotides are TGTGCCAGCAGCTTGGGGGCGGACTCCTACGAGCAGTACTTC. Amino acid sequence: CASSLGADSYEQYF.

V usage is TRBV12-5 and J usage is TRBJ2-1, with D perhaps matching TRBD1 or TRBD2 (5 bases each). The V and J ends lost 6 bases and 14 bases respectively, with 17 bases between them. This CDR3 comprises 12 residues. CDR1 LGHNT and CDR2 FRNRAP come from the germline V gene. This CDR3 reads CASGRDAQVEFF. The DNA for the CDR3 is TGTGCTAGTGGCCGGGACGCCCAGGTCGAGTTCTTC.

The gene calls are TRBV4-2 and TRBJ2-7; TRBD2 matches at 11 bases. The CDR3 runs to 17 residues. V lost 4 bases and J lost 3; bases outside the gene matches: 11. Per germline, CDR1 LGHNA and CDR2 YNFKEQ. CDR3: CASSLSPPLAGGYEQYF. The CDR3 nucleotides are TGTGCCAGCAGCCTGTCCCCACCTCTAGCGGGGGGCTACGAGCAGTACTTC.

The V and J genes are TRBV6-4 and TRBJ1-1; D is undetermined. Per the germline V gene, CDR1 is MRHNA and CDR2 is SNTAGT. Trimming left V 4 bases short and J 1 base short, with 7 bases between. This CDR3 contains 13 residues. The CDR3: CASSVTANTEAFF. CDR3 nucleotides: TGTGCCAGCAGTGTTACAGCGAACACTGAAGCTTTCTTT.

The V call is TRBV5-1, the J call TRBJ2-3, with 9 nucleotides matching TRBD2. This CDR3 spans 16 amino acids. The germline CDR1 and CDR2 sequences are SGHRS and YFSETQ. The trim removed 4 bases at V and 0 bases at J, leaving 6 bases unmatched. CDR3 DNA: TGCGCCAGCAGCAGAAATAGCGGGAGCAGCACAGATACGCAGTATTTT. As protein: CASSRNSGSSTDTQYF.

J is TRBJ1-2 and V is TRBV13, with D unresolved. The germline CDR1 and CDR2 sequences are PRHDT and FYEKMQ (reference sequence). V lost 6 bases to trimming and J lost 4 bases, with 21 bases between them. This CDR3 spans 16 amino acids. CDR3 amino acids: CASRPPSGTPGYGYTF. CDR3 nucleotides: TGTGCCAGCAGACCCCCTTCCGGCACTCCGGGCTATGGCTACACCTTC. The whole variable domain, filled in from reference TRBV13 and TRBJ1-2, reads AAGVIQSPRHLIKEKRETATLKCYPIPRHDTVYWYQQGPGQDPQFLISFYEKMQSDKGSIPDRFSAQQFSDYHSELNMSSLELGDSALYFCASRPPSGTPGYGYTFGSGTRLTVV.

Only a few counts were recorded for this clone. The chain is built from TRBV4-3 and TRBJ1-5; no clear D gene. The V gene's germline CDR1 is LGHNA and CDR2 YSLEER. Trimming removed 1 base at V and 3 bases at J, with 10 bases between. The CDR3 covers 15 residues. The CDR3 spells CASSQAGGDNQPQHF. For the CDR3, the DNA is TGCGCCAGCAGCCAAGCTGGAGGAGACAATCAGCCCCAGCATTTT.

The rearrangement joins TRBV7-2 to TRBJ2-5; TRBD1 matches 11 bases. Germline CDR1 and CDR2: SGHTA and FQGNSA. V shed 5 bases and J 5 bases; nucleotides not matched to a gene: 7. The CDR3 spans 15 residues. CDR3 DNA sequence: TGTGCCAGCAGCCGTCAGGGACAGGGGGGCGAGACCCAGTACTTC. The encoded protein is CASSRQGQGGETQYF.

The chain has TRBV4-2 and TRBJ2-5; D possibly corresponds to TRBD2 (5 bases). V was shortened by 1 base and J by 2 bases, with 11 bases between the two germline ends. Germline V gives CDR1 LGHNA, CDR2 YNFKEQ. The CDR3 spans 15 residues. The CDR3 coding sequence is TGTGCCAGCAGCCAAGTTCGCCAGCGGCAAGAGACCCAGTACTTC. Protein sequence: CASSQVRQRQETQYF.

The V and J genes are TRBV9 and TRBJ2-3; D possibly corresponds to TRBD2 (6 bases). CDR3 length: 15 residues. Germline V gene lookup returns CDR1 SGDLS and CDR2 YYNGEE. The ends were cut back, 4 bases at V and 2 bases at J, with 14 bases in the middle. The CDR3 here is CASSLMGGATDTQYF. CDR3 nucleotide sequence: TGTGCCAGCAGCCTCATGGGCGGGGCCACAGATACGCAGTATTTT.

This clone was observed once. The chain joins TRBV7-6 to TRBJ2-3, with D tentatively TRBD1 (5 bases). The length of the CDR3 is 14 residues. The V and J ends lost 3 bases and 4 bases respectively, with 11 bases between them. Germline V gives CDR1 SGHVS, CDR2 FNYEAQ. CDR3 amino acids: CASSFRRAPDTQYF. The CDR3 DNA is TGTGCCAGCAGCTTCCGCAGGGCCCCAGATACGCAGTATTTT.

The V call is TRBV19, the J call TRBJ1-6, with D uncertain. With 8 bases removed from V and 10 bases from J, the gap between germline ends came to 18 bases. Germline CDR1 and CDR2: LNHDA and SQIVND (reference sequence). This CDR3 spans 14 amino acids. CDR3 DNA sequence: TGTGCCAGTCAGCTAGAGTCCGGCGGATCACCCCTCCACTTT. This translates into CASQLESGGSPLHF.

The J gene is TRBJ2-2, the V gene TRBV30; TRBD2 aligns across 12 bases. V was clipped by 2 bases and J by 5 bases; unmatched bases: 15. CDR3 length equals 19 residues. Germline loops: CDR1 GTSNPN, CDR2 SVGIG (reference sequence). DNA of the CDR3: TGTGCCTGGAGTCCATTTTTGACTAGCGGGGGAACAATGACCGGGGAGCTGTTTTTT. Translating it yields CAWSPFLTSGGTMTGELFF.

The chain has TRBV10-3 and TRBJ1-4; the match to TRBD1 covers 8 bases. V shed 6 bases and J 6 bases; nucleotides not matched to a gene: 6. In germline, CDR1 is ENHRY, CDR2 SYGVKD. The CDR3 is 14 residues long. The CDR3 coding sequence is TGTGCCATCAGCCTGACAGGGGAGGATGAAAAACTGTTTTTT. Translating gives CAISLTGEDEKLFF.

The gene calls are TRBV7-2 and TRBJ2-7; D is perhaps TRBD2 (6 bases). V gave up 3 bases and J gave up 1 base, with 10 bases separating them. The CDR3 contains 14 residues. Germline CDR1 is SGHTA and CDR2 is FQGNSA. CDR3 loop: CASSLGGWSYEQYF. The CDR3 DNA is TGTGCCAGCAGCTTGGGGGGATGGTCCTACGAGCAGTACTTC.

This chain joins TRBV5-6 and TRBJ2-2; TRBD2 aligns across 13 bases. Germline values: CDR1 SGHDT, CDR2 YYEEEE. The V and J ends lost 7 bases and 6 bases, in that order; junction bases with no gene match: 6. The CDR3 covers 15 residues. This chain's CDR3 is CASSFGLAGAGELFF. CDR3 in DNA: TGTGCCAGCTCATTCGGACTAGCGGGAGCCGGGGAGCTGTTTTTT.

In this sample, this clone turned up a few times. V usage is TRBV7-2 and J usage is TRBJ2-5; D ambiguous. The ends were cut back, 2 bases at V and 3 bases at J, with 7 bases in the middle. The V gene's germline CDR1 is SGHTA and CDR2 FQGNSA. The CDR3 runs 13 residues. This CDR3 is CASSLPEKETQYF. The CDR3 bases are TGTGCCAGCAGCTTACCAGAGAAAGAGACCCAGTACTTC.